The 8 T cell receptor beta chains below were found in one sample sequenced in a study of T cells in Graves' hyperthyroidism and ophthalmopathy. The CDR3 regions of TCR beta were amplified from RNA transcripts. With the HTBI primer set, the TCR CDR3 went through a first round of RT-PCR. TCRdb reprocessed the multiplex PCR reads with MiXCR, giving one entry per CDR3 protein. In the table there are fewer than 900,000 distinct CDR3 sequences, about a sixth of which are singletons. Input material: blood. These receptors all come from a man younger than 30 with Graves' hyperthyroidism.

This clonotype was counted at least ten times. The chain couples TRBV20-1 to TRBJ1-5; D unresolved. V lost 1 base and J lost 0, with 13 bases in between. This CDR3 has 16 residues. CDR1 and CDR2 (germline): DFQATT, SNEGSKA (reference sequence). The DNA for the CDR3 is TGCAGTGCTAGAGGTGTGGCAGGTTATAGCAATCAGCCCCAGCATTTT. As protein: CSARGVAGYSNQPQHF.

There are many counts of this clonotype. The rearrangement joins TRBV28 to TRBJ2-7, with 15 bases matching TRBD2. This CDR3 has 16 amino acids. J gave up 5 bases and V 6 bases, and 8 bases lay outside the gene matches. In germline, CDR1 is MDHEN, CDR2 SYDVKM. For the CDR3, the DNA is TGTGCCAGCAGGCCAGGACTAGCGGGAGGGCCCGACGAGCAGTACTTC. This sequence encodes CASRPGLAGGPDEQYF.

This clonotype was detected ten times or more. The DNA for the CDR3 is TGCAGTGCTAGTAACAGGGGGCTCGGCTACACCTTC. Translated: CSASNRGLGYTF. This chain joins TRBV20-1 and TRBJ1-2; 9 bases map to TRBD1. From germline, CDR1 is DFQATT and CDR2 SNEGSKA (reference sequence). The V gene end was trimmed by 3 bases and the J gene end by 8 bases; junction bases not matched to a gene: 4. This CDR3 is 12 amino acids long.

The J gene is TRBJ2-5, the V gene TRBV24-1, with a tentative D call TRBD2 (5 bases). Between the trimmed V and J ends, which lost 4 bases and 9 bases, there was a span of 17 bases. Germline CDR1 is KGHDR and CDR2 is SFDVKD. This CDR3 is built from 14 residues. This CDR3 is CATSEGLALGAQYF. In DNA, the CDR3 is TGTGCCACCAGTGAAGGGCTAGCCCTCGGCGCCCAGTACTTC.

Comment on this clonotype: Possible read error: a much larger clone is one base away. The CDR3: CATNLRASEEKLFF. The CDR3 DNA is TGTGCCACTAACCTCCGGGCCTCGGAGGAAAAACTGTTTTTT. The V call is TRBV6-1, the J call TRBJ1-4; D unclear. V was pared by 10 bases and J by 8 bases, with 20 bases between. The germline V gene encodes CDR1 MNHNS and CDR2 SASEGT. This CDR3 contains 14 residues.

The chain couples TRBV19 to TRBJ1-1, with TRBD1 identical over 8 bases. With 8 bases clipped from V and 4 bases from J, the junction kept 9 bases outside the gene matches. Looked up from germline, CDR1 is LNHDA and CDR2 is SQIVND (reference sequence). This CDR3 comprises 14 residues. CDR3 DNA: TGTGCCAGTCGTAAGAACACAGGGGGCACTGAAGCTTTCTTT. It specifies CASRKNTGGTEAFF.

The sample holds a few counts of this clonotype. The chain employs TRBV28 and TRBJ2-3, with 8 bases aligning to TRBD1. Germline V gene sequence: CDR1 MDHEN, CDR2 SYDVKM. V lost 6 bases, J lost 5 bases, and 7 bases stayed unmatched. There are 14 residues in the CDR3. In DNA, the CDR3 is TGTGCCAGCAGCTTGCAGGGGGCTGGAGATACGCAGTATTTT. Translated: CASSLQGAGDTQYF.

This clonotype was counted at least ten times. The rearrangement joins TRBV6-5 to TRBJ1-2; unclear D gene. Germline assignment: CDR1 MNHEY and CDR2 SVGAGI. This CDR3 has 17 residues. Trimming cost V 0 bases and J 4 bases, with 18 bases left between them. The CDR3 spells CASSYSTLSYGSYGYTF. The CDR3 bases are TGTGCCAGCAGTTACTCGACTCTTTCTTACGGATCCTATGGCTACACCTTC.